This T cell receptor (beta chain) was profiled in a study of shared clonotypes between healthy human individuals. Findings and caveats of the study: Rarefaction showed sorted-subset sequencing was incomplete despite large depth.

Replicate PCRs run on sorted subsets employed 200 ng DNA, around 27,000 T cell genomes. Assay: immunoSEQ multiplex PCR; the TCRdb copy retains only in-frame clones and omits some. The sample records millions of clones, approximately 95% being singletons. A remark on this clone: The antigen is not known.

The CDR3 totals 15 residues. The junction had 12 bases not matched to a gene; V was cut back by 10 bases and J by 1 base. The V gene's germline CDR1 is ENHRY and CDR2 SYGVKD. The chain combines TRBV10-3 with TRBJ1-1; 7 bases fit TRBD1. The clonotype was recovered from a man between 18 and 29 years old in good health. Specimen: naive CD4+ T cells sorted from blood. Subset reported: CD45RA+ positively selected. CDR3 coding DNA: TGTGCCACGACAACCCGACAGGGCCCGAACACTGAAGCTTTCTTT. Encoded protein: CATTTRQGPNTEAFF.